This entry concerns a single T cell receptor beta chain. The sample originates from a study of T cells in Graves' hyperthyroidism and ophthalmopathy. The CDR3 totals 13 residues. The junction had 6 bases not matched to a gene; V was cut back by 5 bases and J by 7 bases. The investigators amplified TCR beta CDR3 regions from RNA transcripts. The TCR CDR3 first-round RT-PCR relied on the HTBI primer set. From the multiplex PCR reads, TCRdb called clonotypes with MiXCR, one entry per CDR3 protein. The sample holds 600,000 to 750,000 distinct CDR3 sequences; 15% to 20% are singletons and the top ten take about 14%. More than 8.5 ml of fresh peripheral blood supplied the PBMCs.

The TCR was taken from a man between 45 and 60 years old with Graves' hyperthyroidism. The sequenced sample consisted of blood. The rearrangement uses TRBV12-3 or TRBV12-4 and TRBJ2-5; the match to TRBD2 covers 8 bases. In nucleotides, the CDR3 is TGTGCCAGCAGTATGGGACTAGTTGGGACCCAGTACTTC. It codes for CASSMGLVGTQYF.